The T cell receptor beta chain under discussion was sequenced for a study of a mutant IDH1 vaccine in newly diagnosed glioma. The method was immunoSEQ multiplex PCR; TCRdb's version includes in-frame clones alone and lacks a portion of them. The sample records roughly 32,000 clones, approximately 89% being singletons. In its sample, this clone was seen a few times. Its antigen remains unknown. The germline V gene has CDR1 SGHNT and CDR2 YYREEE (reference sequence). The CDR3 loop spans 17 amino acids. V was shortened by 1 base and J by 1 base, with 14 bases between the two germline ends. Time point of the sample: week 47, end of study. Alongside topical imiquimod, each dose of vaccine comprised 300 ug of mutant IDH1 20-mer peptide.

Specimen: PBMCs, collected from a glioma patient whose treatment included an IDH1 peptide vaccine. The TCR sequence derives from a man aged 35-49 years with glioma. V gene TRBV5-4 combines with J gene TRBJ2-2; perhaps D is TRBD1 or TRBD2 (6 bases each). The CDR3 nucleotides are TGTGCCAGCAGCTTGAGAGTAAAGGGGGGGAACACCGGGGAGCTGTTTTTT. This encodes CASSLRVKGGNTGELFF.